These 5 T cell receptor beta chains share one sample of origin, sequenced in a study of chemoradiotherapy in HPV16-positive cancers. Generated by immunoSEQ multiplex PCR, the TCRdb table keeps only in-frame clones and is missing some. Of about 24,000 clones in the sample, 87% are singletons; the top ten hold over 3.5%. Specimen: blood, collected from a patient who underwent chemoradiotherapy. Receptors were obtained from a human donor with HPV-associated anogenital cancer.

This chain joins TRBV7-9 and TRBJ1-1; possible D gene TRBD1, 6 bases. This CDR3 spans 15 amino acids. V was clipped by 5 bases and J by 2 bases, with 15 bases between them. CDR1 and CDR2 (germline): SEHNR, FQNEAQ (reference sequence). CDR3 loop: CASSRGGGYNTEAFF. The CDR3 coding sequence is TGTGCCAGCAGCCGCGGGGGCGGATATAACACTGAAGCTTTCTTT.

The chain is built from TRBV5-1 and TRBJ2-6; D call uncertain. The germline gives CDR1 SGHRS, CDR2 YFSETQ. V lost 0 bases and J lost 2, with 6 bases in between. The CDR3 length is 15 residues. The CDR3 loop reads CASSLGEAGANVLTF. The CDR3 nucleotides are TGCGCCAGCAGCTTGGGCGAAGCTGGGGCCAACGTCCTGACTTTC.

This rearrangement joins TRBV7-2 to TRBJ1-3; possible D gene TRBD1, 5 bases. The CDR3 sequence is 16 residues long. The ends were cut back, 3 bases at V and 0 bases at J, with 12 bases in the middle. In germline, CDR1 is SGHTA, CDR2 FQGNSA. Here the CDR3 DNA reads TGTGCCAGCAGCTTGGGGCCCGGCGGCTCTGGAAACACCATATATTTT. Translated, it gives CASSLGPGGSGNTIYF. Filled out from reference TRBV7-2 and TRBJ1-3, the complete variable domain reads GAGVSQSPSNKVTEKGKDVELRCDPISGHTALYWYRQSLGQGLEFLIYFQGNSAPDKSGLPSDRFSAERTGGSVSTLTIQRTQQEDSAVYLCASSLGPGGSGNTIYFGEGSWLTVV.

With regard to this clone: One end of the junction fails to match germline, which may point to a read error. The genes are TRBV18 and TRBJ1-2; tentative D call: TRBD1 (5 bases). The CDR3 contains 11 residues. CDR1 and CDR2 (germline): KGHSH, LQKENI. This CDR3 is CASSPGTTGSF. CDR3 bases: TGTGCCAGCTCACCGGGGACCACTGGGAGCTTC.

In DNA, the CDR3 is TGTGCCAGCAGTTTAGGGGTAGGGGGACCCTTCAATCAGCCCCAGCATTTT. It translates to CASSLGVGGPFNQPQHF. The chain uses TRBV28 and TRBJ1-5, with TRBD1 as a possible D gene (6 bases). The V and J ends lost 2 bases and 3 bases respectively, with 17 bases between them. CDR3 length equals 17 residues. Germline V CDR1 and CDR2: MDHEN, SYDVKM.